This T cell receptor (beta chain) is drawn from a study of beta chain features in type 1 diabetes. Study results and limitations: Significant though moderate, a shortening of TCRB CDR3s appeared in all four CD4+ subsets of Type 1 diabetes patients.

Every isolated RNA sample was fully reverse transcribed, so sequencing captured expressed TCRB transcripts. The repertoire was sequenced with immunoSEQ multiplex PCR; TCRdb's copy has only in-frame clones and lacks some. The data show roughly 350,000 clones, 9.6% seen once. After removal of 5 bases from V and 1 base from J, the junction contained 7 bases not matched to a gene. The CDR3 is 15 residues long. In germline, CDR1 is SGHAT, CDR2 FQNNGV. To note about this clone: What it recognizes is unknown.

The TCR comes from a man aged 25-45 years with type 1 diabetes. The chain employs TRBV11-2 and TRBJ1-2; 7 nucleotides align to TRBD1. Sequenced: central memory CD4+ T cells from blood. CDR3 nucleotides: TGTGCCAGCAGCAGACAGGGAGTTAATAACTATGGCTACACCTTC. This translates into CASSRQGVNNYGYTF.